These T cell receptor beta chains were read from a single sample in a study of regulatory T cells in long-lasting Graves disease. TCRdb passed the multiplex PCR reads through MiXCR, listing each CDR3 protein once. The profile shows a few hundred thousand distinct CDR3 sequences, approximately 18% of them singletons. The same sample was also studied in work on T cells in Graves' hyperthyroidism and ophthalmopathy.

Here the sequenced sample was peripheral blood mononuclear cells (PBMCs), taken at new diagnosis, from a patient treated with antithyroid drugs. Receptor source: a woman aged 30 to 39 with Graves disease. The CDR3 runs from the conserved cysteine through the conserved F or W. D genes are given only for firm matches. Expanded clones get a size class; other rows say once, few or many, or leave the size out.

cdr3_nt cdr3_aa cdr3_length clone_size d_call j_call v_call
TGTGCCAGCAGTCCCCCGGACGGCACAGATACGCAGTATTTT CASSPPDGTDTQYF 14 many NA TRBJ2-3 TRBV6-1
TGTGCCAGCTCCCACAGGGAGGACGCAGATACGCAGTATTTT CASSHREDADTQYF 14 many NA TRBJ2-3 TRBV18
TGTGCCAGCAGCTTGCGCCAAGGTATTGTTCAGCCCCAGCATTTT CASSLRQGIVQPQHF 15 many NA TRBJ1-5 TRBV5-8
TGTGCCAGCAGTTACTCGAGGTCCACTGAAGCTTTCTTT CASSYSRSTEAFF 13 many NA TRBJ1-1 TRBV6-5
TGTGCCAGTAGTGGGGCGGCGACCGGGACGGCCCAAGAGACCCAGTACTTC CASSGAATGTAQETQYF 17 many NA TRBJ2-5 TRBV19
TGCGCCAGCAATCTAGCGGGGGACCTTAATACGCAGTATTTT CASNLAGDLNTQYF 14 NA TRBD2 TRBJ2-3 TRBV5-1
TGTGCCAGCAGTTACTCACTAAAGAGCTCCTACAATGAGCAGTTCTTC CASSYSLKSSYNEQFF 16 many NA TRBJ2-1 TRBV6-2/TRBV6-3
TGTGCCAGCAGCTTGTACCTGGACTCCTATAATTCACCCCTCCACTTT CASSLYLDSYNSPLHF 16 many NA TRBJ1-6 TRBV5-5
TGTGCCAGCAGCTTAGATGGGAGTAGACAAGAGACCCAGTACTTC CASSLDGSRQETQYF 15 few NA TRBJ2-5 TRBV13
TGCAGTGCTAGGAAAGCGGGGGGATCTTACGAGCAGTACTTC CSARKAGGSYEQYF 14 many TRBD2 TRBJ2-7 TRBV20-1
TGTGCTGGTGGTTTGGTAGGACTTGAAGCTTTCTTT CAGGLVGLEAFF 12 NA NA TRBJ1-1 TRBV12-5
TGTGCCAGCAGTCCCGGGACAAGAGGCTACACCTTC CASSPGTRGYTF 12 many NA TRBJ1-2 TRBV12-3/TRBV12-4
TGCAGTGCTAGATCATGGACTAGCGGGGGGGCCAAAAACATTCAGTACTTC CSARSWTSGGAKNIQYF 17 few TRBD2 TRBJ2-4 TRBV20-1
TGCAGTGCTAGACGGGACTATGCGACCCAGTACTTC CSARRDYATQYF 12 many TRBD2 TRBJ2-5 TRBV20-1
TGTGCCAGCAGTGAAGCCTACCGTTCGGACGAGCAGTACTTC CASSEAYRSDEQYF 14 many NA TRBJ2-7 TRBV6-1
TGTGCCAGCAGCTCGAGCTGGGCATCGGACGAGCAGTACTTC CASSSSWASDEQYF 14 NA NA TRBJ2-7 TRBV7-2
TGTGCCAGCAGCCTATCCCCCGAGCAGCACCGCACAGATACGCAGTATTTT CASSLSPEQHRTDTQYF 17 many NA TRBJ2-3 TRBV7-8
TGTGCCAGCAGGGCTAACGGACAGGGTTGGATGGCGACTAATGAAAAACTGTTTTTT CASRANGQGWMATNEKLFF 19 many TRBD1 TRBJ1-4 TRBV6-1
TGTGCCAGCAGTGATATGGCAGTCGGCCCCACCTTC CASSDMAVGPTF 12 many NA TRBJ1-2 TRBV2
TGTGCCAGCAGCGACAGTAACTATGGCTACACCTTC CASSDSNYGYTF 12 NA NA TRBJ1-2 TRBV25-1
TGTGCCAGCAGTTACTCGACTAGCGCGGTGTTTTTGGCCGGGGAGCTGTTTTTT CASSYSTSAVFLAGELFF 18 many TRBD2 TRBJ2-2 TRBV6-5
TGCAGTGCTAGGACGCTTTTGGAAGCTTTCTTT CSARTLLEAFF 11 many NA TRBJ1-1 TRBV20-1